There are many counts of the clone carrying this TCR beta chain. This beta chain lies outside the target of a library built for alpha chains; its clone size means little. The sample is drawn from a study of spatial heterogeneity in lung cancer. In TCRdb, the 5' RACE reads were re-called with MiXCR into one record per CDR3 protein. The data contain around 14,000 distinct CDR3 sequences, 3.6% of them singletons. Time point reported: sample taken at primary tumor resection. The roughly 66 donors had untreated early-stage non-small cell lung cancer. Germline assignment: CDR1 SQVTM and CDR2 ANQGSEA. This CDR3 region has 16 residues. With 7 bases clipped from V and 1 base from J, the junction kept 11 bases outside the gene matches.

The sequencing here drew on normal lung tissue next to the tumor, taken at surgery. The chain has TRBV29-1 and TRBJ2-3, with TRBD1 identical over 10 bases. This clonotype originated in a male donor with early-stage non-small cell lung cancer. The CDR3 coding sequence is TGCAGCGCCCAACCCCGACAGGGGGCCCGCACAGATACGCAGTATTTT. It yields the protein CSAQPRQGARTDTQYF.